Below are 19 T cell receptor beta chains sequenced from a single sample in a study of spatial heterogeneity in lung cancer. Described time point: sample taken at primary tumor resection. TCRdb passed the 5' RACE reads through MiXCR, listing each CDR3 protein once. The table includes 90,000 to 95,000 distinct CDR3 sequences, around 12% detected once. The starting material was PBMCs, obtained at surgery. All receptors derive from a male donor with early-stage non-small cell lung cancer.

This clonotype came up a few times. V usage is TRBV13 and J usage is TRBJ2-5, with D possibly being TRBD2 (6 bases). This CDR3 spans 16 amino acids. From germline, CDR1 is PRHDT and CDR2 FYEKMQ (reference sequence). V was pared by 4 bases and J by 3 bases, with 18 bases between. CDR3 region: CASSYNRWGEEETQYF. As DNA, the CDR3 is TGTGCCAGCAGCTACAACCGGTGGGGGGAGGAAGAGACCCAGTACTTC.

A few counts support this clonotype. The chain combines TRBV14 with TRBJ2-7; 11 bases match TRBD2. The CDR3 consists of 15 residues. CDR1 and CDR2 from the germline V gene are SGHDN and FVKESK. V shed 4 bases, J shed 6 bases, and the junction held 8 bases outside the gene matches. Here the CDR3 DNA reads TGTGCCAGCAGCCGTCTCCTAGCGGGAGGTATCGAGCAGTACTTC. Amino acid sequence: CASSRLLAGGIEQYF.

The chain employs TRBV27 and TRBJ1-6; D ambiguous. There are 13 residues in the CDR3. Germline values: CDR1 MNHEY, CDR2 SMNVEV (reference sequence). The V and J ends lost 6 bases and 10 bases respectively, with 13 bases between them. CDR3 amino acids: CASRGDGDSPLHF. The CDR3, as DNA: TGTGCCAGCAGAGGAGACGGAGACTCACCCCTCCACTTT.

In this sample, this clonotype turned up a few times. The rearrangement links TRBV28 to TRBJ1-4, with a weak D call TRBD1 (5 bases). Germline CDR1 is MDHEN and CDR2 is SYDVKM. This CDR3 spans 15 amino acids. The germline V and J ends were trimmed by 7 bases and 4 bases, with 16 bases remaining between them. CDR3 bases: TGTGCCAGCAACCCTTTGGGCCAGGGTAATGAAAAACTGTTTTTT. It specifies CASNPLGQGNEKLFF.

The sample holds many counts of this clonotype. The CDR3 loop reads CSASDRPSNEQFF. The CDR3, as DNA: TGCAGTGCTAGTGACAGGCCGAGCAATGAGCAGTTCTTC. The gene calls are TRBV20-1 and TRBJ2-1; TRBD1 is a possible D gene (6 bases). Trimming stripped 3 bases from V and 6 bases from J, with 12 bases between. Germline CDR1 is DFQATT and CDR2 is SNEGSKA (reference sequence). This CDR3 region has 13 residues.

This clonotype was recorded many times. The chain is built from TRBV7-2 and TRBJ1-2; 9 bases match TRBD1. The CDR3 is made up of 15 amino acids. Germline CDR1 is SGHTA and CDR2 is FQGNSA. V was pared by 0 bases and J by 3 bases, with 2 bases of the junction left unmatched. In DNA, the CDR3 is TGTGCCAGCAGCTTAGCGTGGACAGGGGACTATGGCTACACCTTC. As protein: CASSLAWTGDYGYTF.

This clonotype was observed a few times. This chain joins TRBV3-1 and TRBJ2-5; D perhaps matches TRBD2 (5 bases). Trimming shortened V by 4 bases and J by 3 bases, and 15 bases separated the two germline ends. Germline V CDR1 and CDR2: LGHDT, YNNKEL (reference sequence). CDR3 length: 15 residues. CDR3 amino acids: CASSLRGSPKETQYF. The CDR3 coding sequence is TGTGCCAGCAGCCTTCGGGGTAGCCCCAAAGAGACCCAGTACTTC.

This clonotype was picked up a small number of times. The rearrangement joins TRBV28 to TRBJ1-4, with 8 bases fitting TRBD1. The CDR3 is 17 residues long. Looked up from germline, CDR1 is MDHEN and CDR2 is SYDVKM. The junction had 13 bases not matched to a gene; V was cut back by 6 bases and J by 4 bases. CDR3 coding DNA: TGTGCCAGCAGCTTCTTGACAGGGGATTTTAATAATGAAAAACTGTTTTTT. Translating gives CASSFLTGDFNNEKLFF. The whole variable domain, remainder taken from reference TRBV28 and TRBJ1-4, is DVKVTQSSRYLVKRTGEKVFLECVQDMDHENMFWYRQDPGLGLRLIYFSYDVKMKEKGDIPEGYSVSREKKERFSLILESASTNQTSMYLCASSFLTGDFNNEKLFFGSGTQLSVL.

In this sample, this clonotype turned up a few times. The CDR3 nucleotides are TGTGCCAGCAGCCTTCTAGGGTATGGCTACACCTTC. Translated, it gives CASSLLGYGYTF. This chain links TRBV2 with TRBJ1-2; D not certain. The germline gives CDR1 SNHLY, CDR2 FYNNEI. CDR3 size: 12 residues. V was trimmed by 6 bases and J by 5 bases, leaving 10 bases between them.

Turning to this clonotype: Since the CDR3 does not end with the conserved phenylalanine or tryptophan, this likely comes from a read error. The CDR3: CASSPEGGALAANYGYTL. The DNA of the CDR3 is TGTGCCAGCAGCCCGGAAGGGGGGGCTTTAGCGGCTAACTATGGCTACACCCTC. V gene TRBV7-2 combines with J gene TRBJ1-2; weak D call: TRBD1 (6 bases). CDR1 is SGHTA, CDR2 FQGNSA, per germline. V lost 5 bases and J 0 bases, leaving 22 bases between the germline ends. The CDR3 is 18 residues long.

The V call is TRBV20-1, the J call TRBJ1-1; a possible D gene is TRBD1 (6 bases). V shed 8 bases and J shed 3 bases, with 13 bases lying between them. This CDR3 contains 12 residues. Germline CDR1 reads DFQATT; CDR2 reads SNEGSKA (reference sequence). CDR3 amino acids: CSNEQGHTEAFF. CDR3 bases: TGCAGTAACGAACAGGGACACACTGAAGCTTTCTTT.

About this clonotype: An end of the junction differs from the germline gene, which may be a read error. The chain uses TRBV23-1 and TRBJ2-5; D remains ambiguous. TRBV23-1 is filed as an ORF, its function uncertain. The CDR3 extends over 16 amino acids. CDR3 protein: CANSKHGPSIQETQYF. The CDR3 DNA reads TGCGCCAACAGTAAACACGGACCGTCGATCCAAGAGACCCAGTACTTC.

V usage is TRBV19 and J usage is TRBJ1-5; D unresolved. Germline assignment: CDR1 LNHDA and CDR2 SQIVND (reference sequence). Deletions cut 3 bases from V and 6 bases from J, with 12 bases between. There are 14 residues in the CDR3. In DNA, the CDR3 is TGTGCCAGTAGTATTCGGTCATCGGGTCAGCCCCAGCATTTT. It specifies CASSIRSSGQPQHF.

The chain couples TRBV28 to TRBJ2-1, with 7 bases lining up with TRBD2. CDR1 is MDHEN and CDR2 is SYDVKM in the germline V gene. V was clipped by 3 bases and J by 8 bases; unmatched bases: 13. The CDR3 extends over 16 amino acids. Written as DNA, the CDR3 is TGTGCCAGCAGTTTTTGGTTTCGACGGGAGGACGATGAGCAGTTCTTC. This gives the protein CASSFWFRREDDEQFF.

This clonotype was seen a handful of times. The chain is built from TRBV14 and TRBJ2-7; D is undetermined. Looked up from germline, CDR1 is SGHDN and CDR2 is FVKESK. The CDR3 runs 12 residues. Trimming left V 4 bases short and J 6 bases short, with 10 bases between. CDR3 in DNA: TGTGCCAGCAGCCTCAATTTGGGCGAGCAGTACTTC. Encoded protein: CASSLNLGEQYF.

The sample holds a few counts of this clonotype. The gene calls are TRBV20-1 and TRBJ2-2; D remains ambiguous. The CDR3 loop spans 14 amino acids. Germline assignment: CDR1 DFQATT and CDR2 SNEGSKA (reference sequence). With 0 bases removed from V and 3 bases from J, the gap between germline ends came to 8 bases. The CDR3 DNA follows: TGCAGTGCTAGAGATCGGCCCGACACCGGGGAGCTGTTTTTT. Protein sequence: CSARDRPDTGELFF.

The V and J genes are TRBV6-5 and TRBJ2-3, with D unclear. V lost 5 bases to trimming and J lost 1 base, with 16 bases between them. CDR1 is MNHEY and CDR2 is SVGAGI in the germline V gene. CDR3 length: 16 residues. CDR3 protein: CASSTPETDRTDTQYF. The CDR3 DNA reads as TGTGCCAGCAGTACCCCCGAGACTGATCGCACAGATACGCAGTATTTT.

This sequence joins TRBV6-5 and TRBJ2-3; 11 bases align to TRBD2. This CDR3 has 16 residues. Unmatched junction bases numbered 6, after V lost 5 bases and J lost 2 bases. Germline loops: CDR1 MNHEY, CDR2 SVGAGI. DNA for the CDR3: TGTGCCAGCAGTAGGGGGGGACTAGCGGACACAGATACGCAGTATTTT. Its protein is CASSRGGLADTDTQYF.

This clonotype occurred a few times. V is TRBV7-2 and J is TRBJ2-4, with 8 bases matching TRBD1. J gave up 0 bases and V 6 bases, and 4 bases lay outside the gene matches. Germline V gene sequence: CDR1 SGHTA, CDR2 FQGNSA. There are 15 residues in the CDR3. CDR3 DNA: TGTGCCAGCAGATTTGACAGGGGAGCCAAAAACATTCAGTACTTC. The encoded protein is CASRFDRGAKNIQYF.